This T cell receptor (beta chain) emerged from a study of T cell responses to AZD1222 COVID-19 vaccine. Germline CDR1 reads SGHRS; CDR2 reads YFSETQ. V shed 0 bases and J shed 2 bases, with 6 bases lying between them. This CDR3 has 13 amino acids. Some clones are missing from TCRdb's copy, which holds only in-frame ones; the method was immunoSEQ multiplex PCR. Of approximately 150,000 clones in the sample, under 90% were seen once. This clonotype was obtained from an adult who received the AZD1222 COVID-19 vaccine. V gene TRBV5-1 combines with J gene TRBJ2-7; D is undetermined. Specimen: peripheral blood, collected 28 days after the second AZD1222 dose. The chain's CDR3 is CASSLERPYEQYF. The CDR3 DNA reads TGCGCCAGCAGCTTGGAACGGCCCTACGAGCAGTACTTC. The full variable domain, completed using reference TRBV5-1 and TRBJ2-7, is KAGVTQTPRYLIKTRGQQVTLSCSPISGHRSVSWYQQTPGQGLQFLFEYFSETQRNKGNFPGRFSGRQFSNSRSEMNVSTLELGDSALYLCASSLERPYEQYFGPGTRLTVT.